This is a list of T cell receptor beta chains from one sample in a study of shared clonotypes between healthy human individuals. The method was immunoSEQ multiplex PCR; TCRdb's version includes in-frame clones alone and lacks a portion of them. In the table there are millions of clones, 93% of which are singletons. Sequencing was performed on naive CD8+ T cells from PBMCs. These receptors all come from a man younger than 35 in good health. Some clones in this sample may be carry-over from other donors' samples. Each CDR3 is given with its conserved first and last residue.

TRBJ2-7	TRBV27	CASSLSRTGLLGGEQYF
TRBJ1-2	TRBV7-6	CASSLGRSLNYGYTF
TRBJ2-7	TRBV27	CASSFRTGRADEQYF
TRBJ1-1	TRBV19	CATRQGYTEAFF
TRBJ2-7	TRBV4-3	CASSQDPSPAGGRAHEQYF
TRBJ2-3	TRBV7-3	CASSLTHRLAGAYTDTQYF
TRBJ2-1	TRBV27	CASSLRDLRGQFF
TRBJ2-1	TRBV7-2	CASSLMGLGNEQFF
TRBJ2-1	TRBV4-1	CASSILTRSRGEQFF
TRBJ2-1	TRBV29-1	CSVEGGYNEQFF
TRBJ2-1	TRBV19	CASSMKPYNEQFF
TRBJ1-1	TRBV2	CASRETGNTEAFF
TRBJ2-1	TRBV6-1	CASSGLAGYNEQFF
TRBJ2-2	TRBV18	CASSGQRLNTGELFF
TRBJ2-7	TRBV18	CASSNDSFPYEQYF